The 9 T cell receptor beta chains below were found in one sample sequenced in a study of T cell repertoires in aging, cancer and after chemotherapy. Rearranged V-D-J TRB sequences were amplified with a mixed TRB-A/B primer pool. TCRdb called the multiplex PCR reads again in MiXCR, with one record for every CDR3 protein. The data show thousands of distinct CDR3 sequences, roughly 25% seen once. TCR beta rearrangements were amplified from peripheral blood genomic DNA. The specimen sequenced was blood. The receptors were sampled from a human donor in good health.

The V call is TRBV7-9, the J call TRBJ2-7, with 10 bases matching TRBD2. Germline V gives CDR1 SEHNR, CDR2 FQNEAQ (reference sequence). The V segment lost 4 bases and the J segment 5 bases; nucleotides outside the gene matches: 2. The CDR3 contains 13 residues. CDR3 nucleotide sequence: TGTGCCAGCAGCTCTACTAGCGGGGACGAGCAGTACTTC. Translated: CASSSTSGDEQYF.

This clonotype was found a few times. The chain is built from TRBV6-2 or TRBV6-3 and TRBJ2-3, with 7 bases that match TRBD2. V was clipped by 6 bases and J by 2 bases; unmatched bases: 5. Germline V gene lookup returns CDR1 MNHEY and CDR2 SVGEGT. This CDR3 comprises 14 residues. CDR3 nucleotides: TGTGCCAGCAGGCCCCGGGACTACACAGATACGCAGTATTTT. Amino acid sequence: CASRPRDYTDTQYF.

This clonotype was observed a few times. The genes are TRBV7-9 and TRBJ1-6; TRBD1 matches 8 bases. Looked up from germline, CDR1 is SEHNR and CDR2 is FQNEAQ (reference sequence). J gave up 9 bases and V 1 base, and 2 bases lay outside the gene matches. The CDR3 length is 14 residues. DNA of the CDR3: TGTGCCAGCAGCTTAGGAACAGGGGGTTCACCCCTCCACTTT. Residues: CASSLGTGGSPLHF.

This clonotype was found a few times. The J gene is TRBJ1-4, the V gene TRBV5-1; maybe TRBD1 (5 bases). V lost 3 bases to trimming and J lost 0 bases, with 9 bases between them. The CDR3 spans 15 residues. Germline CDR1 reads SGHRS; CDR2 reads YFSETQ. The CDR3, as DNA: TGCGCCAGCAGCTCTCAGGGAGCAACTAATGAAAAACTGTTTTTT. It encodes CASSSQGATNEKLFF. Based on the CDR3 plus reference TRBV5-1 and TRBJ1-4, the full variable domain is KAGVTQTPRYLIKTRGQQVTLSCSPISGHRSVSWYQQTPGQGLQFLFEYFSETQRNKGNFPGRFSGRQFSNSRSEMNVSTLELGDSALYLCASSSQGATNEKLFFGSGTQLSVL.

This clonotype was recorded only once. This chain joins TRBV6-4 and TRBJ2-3; 9 positions agree with TRBD2. The CDR3 has 15 amino acids. Germline-derived CDR1 and CDR2 are MRHNA and SNTAGT. In nucleotides, the CDR3 is TGTGGCAGTAGCCTGACTAGCGGTTACACAGATACGCAGTATTTT. Translating it yields CGSSLTSGYTDTQYF.

Only a few counts were recorded for this clonotype. V and J are TRBV7-2 and TRBJ1-2, with TRBD1 identical over 7 bases. Germline-derived CDR1 and CDR2 are SGHTA and FQGNSA. The CDR3 is 14 residues long. The trim removed 1 base at V and 3 bases at J, leaving 2 bases unmatched. Here the CDR3 DNA reads TGTGCCAGCAGCTTAGTTCAGGGGGACTATGGCTACACCTTC. This sequence encodes CASSLVQGDYGYTF.

This clonotype is medium-sized by share. This sequence joins TRBV6-5 and TRBJ1-1, with 12 bases matching TRBD1. The CDR3 extends over 17 amino acids. J gave up 3 bases and V 5 bases, and 10 bases lay outside the gene matches. Germline V gene data show CDR1 as MNHEY and CDR2 as SVGAGI. The CDR3, as DNA: TGTGCCAGCAGTGGCCGGGACAGGGGGCACGGCGACACTGAAGCTTTCTTT. Translation gives CASSGRDRGHGDTEAFF.

This clonotype has more than one count but fewer than ten. The gene calls are TRBV5-6 and TRBJ1-1; tentatively, D is TRBD1 (5 bases). CDR1 is SGHDT, CDR2 YYEEEE, per germline. V lost 1 base, J lost 3 bases, and 13 bases lay in between. The CDR3 runs to 15 residues. The CDR3 DNA follows: TGTGCCAGCAGCTTGTGGCAGGGTTGGGACACTGAAGCTTTCTTT. Encoded protein: CASSLWQGWDTEAFF.

This clonotype is categorized as medium-sized (0.01 to 0.1%). The genes are TRBV27 and TRBJ2-7; D assignment may be TRBD1 or TRBD2 (5 bases each). Germline values: CDR1 MNHEY, CDR2 SMNVEV (reference sequence). Trimming removed 5 bases from V and 2 bases from J, with 10 bases in between. The CDR3 is made up of 13 amino acids. CDR3 amino acids: CASSRGRPYEQYF. In DNA, the CDR3 is TGTGCCAGCAGTCGGGGACGGCCCTACGAGCAGTACTTC.